This TCR beta chain originates from a study of T-cell memory formation after mild COVID-19. Across the study: Clusters of TCRs were largely donor specific.

Study observations and caveats: Researchers report contracting CD4+ clones mostly in CM and EM, with CD8+ clones in EMRA.

Sample barcodes and UMIs were carried by the TCR alpha and TCR beta cDNA libraries that 5'RACE generated with constant-segment primers. TCRdb reprocessed the 5' RACE reads with MiXCR, giving one entry per CDR3 protein. Of just under 550,000 distinct CDR3 sequences listed, roughly 20% are singletons. Trimming took 2 bases from V and 7 from J, leaving 0 bases between them. Germline CDR1 is MNHEY and CDR2 is SVGAGI. CDR3 length: 10 amino acids. This clonotype was seen repeatedly, ten times or more. What it recognizes is unknown. The clonotype originates from an adult woman who had mild COVID-19 (a few samples of this study predate the infection). Cell type and time point are not known. The chain couples TRBV6-5 to TRBJ2-1; D unresolved. The sample was PBMCs or a T cell subset sorted from them (not recorded which). In nucleotides, the CDR3 is TGTGCCAGCAGTTACAATGAGCAGTTCTTC. Translated: CASSYNEQFF.